Shown below are 21 T cell receptor beta chains from a single sample sequenced in a study of blood T cell repertoires in COVID-19. TCRdb keeps only in-frame clones here, not all; method: immunoSEQ multiplex PCR. Of 300,000 to 400,000 clones listed, about nine tenths are singletons. Sample: peripheral blood. The receptor set was obtained from a woman younger than 45 with COVID-19, enrolled during active disease.

This chain connects TRBV12-3 or TRBV12-4 to TRBJ1-6; D not certain. The V and J ends lost 0 bases and 8 bases respectively, with 5 bases between them. This CDR3 has 13 amino acids. The chain's CDR3 is CASSLAQDSPLHF. The DNA of the CDR3 is TGTGCCAGCAGTTTAGCGCAGGATTCACCCCTCCACTTT.

CDR3 bases: TGTGCCAGCAGCCTAGGAGCTTATCAGCCCCAGCATTTT. Its translation: CASSLGAYQPQHF. The rearrangement uses TRBV5-6 and TRBJ1-5; D unresolved. The V and J ends lost 4 bases and 5 bases respectively, with 10 bases between them. The CDR3 extends over 13 amino acids. CDR1 SGHDT and CDR2 YYEEEE come from the germline V gene.

The chain carries TRBV4-1 and TRBJ2-1; a possible D gene is TRBD2 (6 bases). The CDR3 covers 12 residues. V was clipped by 4 bases and J by 15 bases, with 16 bases between them. Germline lookup yields CDR1 MGHRA and CDR2 YSYEKL. The CDR3 DNA reads as TGCGCCAGCAGCCTCGGAGGAGGGAGTAGGTTCTTC. Its protein product is CASSLGGGSRFF.

The CDR3 nucleotides are TGTGCCAGTAGTGGGACAGCAGCGAACACCGGGGAGCTGTTTTTT. Translated: CASSGTAANTGELFF. This chain connects TRBV19 to TRBJ2-2; 7 nucleotides match TRBD1. The CDR3 covers 15 residues. Looked up from germline, CDR1 is LNHDA and CDR2 is SQIVND (reference sequence). The ends lost 5 bases at V and 0 bases at J; junction bases unmatched: 3.

The chain couples TRBV9 to TRBJ1-1; perhaps TRBD1 as D (5 bases). Germline-derived CDR1 and CDR2 are SGDLS and YYNGEE. V lost 4 bases, J lost 7 bases, and 20 bases lay in between. The CDR3 has 15 residues. As DNA, the CDR3 is TGTGCCAGCAGCCCGCCCGGGGGTAGCTACATTGAAGCTTTCTTT. It specifies CASSPPGGSYIEAFF.

This clone was picked up one time. In DNA form, the CDR3 reads TGTGCCAGCAGCCAGGGGCTAGCGGGGGCCCGAGATAAGTACTTC. It translates to CASSQGLAGARDKYF. The V call is TRBV11-3, the J call TRBJ2-5; TRBD2 aligns across 10 bases. Germline trimming cut 5 bases from V and 12 bases from J; bases unmatched to any gene: 15. Germline V lookup: CDR1 SGHNT, CDR2 YENEEA. The CDR3 contains 15 residues.

The V call is TRBV2, the J call TRBJ1-2, with a tentative D call TRBD1 (6 bases). V lost 7 bases and J 2 bases, leaving 17 bases between the germline ends. The CDR3 extends over 15 amino acids. CDR1 and CDR2 from the germline V gene are SNHLY and FYNNEI. The CDR3 DNA is TGTGCCAGCATGCAATACAGGGCTTCCAACTATGGCTACACCTTC. It translates to CASMQYRASNYGYTF.

The gene calls are TRBV5-4 and TRBJ1-1, with a possible D match to TRBD1 (5 bases). Looked up from germline, CDR1 is SGHNT and CDR2 is YYREEE (reference sequence). V was clipped by 0 bases and J by 6 bases, with 12 bases between them. The CDR3 covers 14 residues. Here the CDR3 reads CASSLGGREAEAFF. The CDR3 DNA sequence: TGTGCCAGCAGCTTGGGGGGCAGGGAGGCTGAAGCTTTCTTT.

This chain uses TRBV4-1 with TRBJ1-1; 9 bases are a match to TRBD1. Trimming cost V 4 bases and J 0 bases; bases outside gene matches: 15. CDR1 MGHRA and CDR2 YSYEKL come from the germline V gene. The CDR3 covers 19 residues. The DNA for the CDR3 is TGCGCCAGCAGCCCTAACAGAGGGGGACAGGGTAATTTGAACACTGAAGCTTTCTTT. Its translation is CASSPNRGGQGNLNTEAFF.

V usage is TRBV30 and J usage is TRBJ2-2, with TRBD1 matching over 7 bases. The V gene's germline CDR1 is GTSNPN and CDR2 SVGIG (reference sequence). Germline trimming cut 5 bases from V and 5 bases from J; bases unmatched to any gene: 8. CDR3 length: 14 amino acids. CDR3: CAWGPTGRTGELFF. Written as DNA, the CDR3 is TGTGCCTGGGGCCCGACAGGGAGAACCGGGGAGCTGTTTTTT.

The CDR3 spells CASSSQKWTEAFF. In nucleotides, the CDR3 is TGTGCCAGTAGTAGTCAGAAATGGACTGAAGCTTTCTTT. The chain joins TRBV19 to TRBJ1-1, with no clear D. CDR1 LNHDA and CDR2 SQIVND come from the germline V gene (reference sequence). This CDR3 contains 13 residues. Trimming removed 4 bases at V and 5 bases at J, with 11 bases between.

The V call is TRBV9, the J call TRBJ2-7; TRBD1 agrees at 9 bases. Germline CDR1 and CDR2: SGDLS and YYNGEE. This CDR3 is built from 13 residues. The V segment lost 3 bases and the J segment 3 bases; nucleotides outside the gene matches: 1. CDR3 amino acids: CASSGGQGYEQYF. CDR3 bases: TGTGCCAGCAGCGGGGGACAGGGCTACGAGCAGTACTTC.

The chain is built from TRBV2 and TRBJ1-2; 7 nucleotides line up with TRBD1. In germline, CDR1 is SNHLY, CDR2 FYNNEI. V lost 0 bases to trimming and J lost 4 bases; unmatched junction nucleotides: 5. The length of the CDR3 is 15 residues. The CDR3 here is CASSEALTGSYGYTF. CDR3 DNA sequence: TGTGCCAGCAGTGAAGCTCTGACAGGGTCCTATGGCTACACCTTC.

This rearrangement joins TRBV18 to TRBJ2-2; no definite D call. V was clipped by 6 bases and J by 4 bases, with 12 bases between them. Looked up from germline, CDR1 is KGHSH and CDR2 is LQKENI. The CDR3 sequence is 14 residues long. The CDR3, as DNA: TGTGCCAGCTCGCTGCCGGTTGGCACCGGGGAGCTGTTTTTT. Its protein is CASSLPVGTGELFF.

This chain connects TRBV5-1 to TRBJ1-1; D remains unclear. The CDR3 length is 13 residues. The germline gives CDR1 SGHRS, CDR2 YFSETQ. The V gene lost 0 bases and the J gene lost 4 bases, with 7 bases spanning the gap. DNA of the CDR3: TGCGCCAGCAGCTTGGGGGAGGGCACTGAAGCTTTCTTT. This gives the protein CASSLGEGTEAFF.

The rearrangement joins TRBV11-3 to TRBJ1-1, with D tentatively TRBD1 (6 bases). Germline V gives CDR1 SGHNT, CDR2 YENEEA. V was pared by 4 bases and J by 6 bases, with 12 bases between. The CDR3 length is 13 residues. CDR3 sequence: CASSSSGDPEAFF. In DNA, the CDR3 is TGTGCCAGCAGCTCCTCAGGGGACCCTGAAGCTTTCTTT.

The chain combines TRBV7-9 with TRBJ2-5; 7 bases agree with TRBD2. V shed 1 base, J shed 7 bases, and the junction held 3 bases outside the gene matches. The germline CDR1 and CDR2 sequences are SEHNR and FQNEAQ (reference sequence). This CDR3 is 13 amino acids long. Written as DNA, the CDR3 is TGTGCCAGCAGCTTAGATGGGGGGGTGACCCAGTACTTC. Translating it yields CASSLDGGVTQYF. Supplemented by reference TRBV7-9 and TRBJ2-5, the full variable domain reads DTGVSQNPRHKITKRGQNVTFRCDPISEHNRLYWYRQTLGQGPEFLTYFQNEAQLEKSRLLSDRFSAERPKGSFSTLEIQRTEQGDSAMYLCASSLDGGVTQYFGPGTRLLVL.

The chain employs TRBV5-8 and TRBJ2-3; TRBD2 agrees at 8 bases. The CDR3 runs 18 residues. V trimming: 0 bases; J trimming: 0 bases; junction bases outside the gene matches: 9. The germline V gene encodes CDR1 SGHTS and CDR2 YDEGEE. Written as DNA, the CDR3 is TGTGCCAGCAGCTTGGGTCTAGCGGGCTTTTCTAGCACAGATACGCAGTATTTT. This encodes CASSLGLAGFSSTDTQYF.

This clone has just one count. The J gene is TRBJ2-6, the V gene TRBV27; tentatively, D is TRBD1 (6 bases). The CDR3 extends over 16 amino acids. V lost 8 bases, J lost 5 bases, and 19 bases lay in between. CDR1 and CDR2 from the germline V gene are MNHEY and SMNVEV (reference sequence). The CDR3 nucleotides read TGTGCCAGCGGGACATGGGGCCTCGGTCGGGCCAACGTCCTGACTTTC. It yields the protein CASGTWGLGRANVLTF.

This chain links TRBV6-5 with TRBJ2-2; 9 nucleotides align to TRBD1. V lost 2 bases, J lost 6 bases, and 7 bases stayed unmatched. The germline V gene has CDR1 MNHEY and CDR2 SVGAGI. CDR3 length: 16 amino acids. CDR3 in amino acids: CASSYPGTGLAGELFF. The CDR3 DNA follows: TGTGCCAGCAGTTACCCCGGGACAGGGCTCGCCGGGGAGCTGTTTTTT.

This clone was picked up one time. This chain links TRBV30 with TRBJ1-6; TRBD1 might be the D (5 bases). Per the germline V gene, CDR1 is GTSNPN and CDR2 is SVGIG (reference sequence). This CDR3 spans 12 amino acids. V was clipped by 4 bases and J by 10 bases, with 11 bases between them. CDR3 nucleotides: TGTGCCTGGACGGGAGGGGAATCACCCCTCCACTTT. Translated: CAWTGGESPLHF.